The rows below give T cell receptor beta chains drawn from one sample of a study of T cells in Graves' hyperthyroidism and ophthalmopathy. Each CDR3 protein is one row after TCRdb ran MiXCR on the multiplex PCR reads. The sample consists of 550,000 to 850,000 distinct CDR3 sequences, roughly a sixth of them appearing once. Sample: blood. The receptors were gathered from a woman aged 50 to 65 with Graves' hyperthyroidism that later progressed to Graves' ophthalmopathy. Each CDR3 is given without its conserved first and last residue. The order of the fields is V gene, J gene, CDR3 protein.

>TRBV11-2|TRBJ1-1
ASSFGTGNTEAF
>TRBV3-1|TRBJ2-7
ASSRARTSGGAHEQY
>TRBV6-1|TRBJ2-7
ASSSGQSSSYEQY
>TRBV12-3/TRBV12-4|TRBJ2-3
ASRDTGTGGDTQY
>TRBV5-6|TRBJ2-5
ASTRVGWMFQETQY
>TRBV19|TRBJ1-2
ASTRGKTDGYT
>TRBV7-2|TRBJ2-2
ASTFGGGLFANTGELF
>TRBV5-5|TRBJ1-2
ASSSTGFPNYGYT
>TRBV30|TRBJ2-7
AWRIDISNEQY
>TRBV20-1|TRBJ1-2
SARRRGWTGEVYGYT
>TRBV7-3|TRBJ2-1
ASSLVGNNEQF
>TRBV11-2|TRBJ2-4
ASSPGLAKNIQY
>TRBV7-9|TRBJ2-7
ASSPPGIEQY
>TRBV12-3/TRBV12-4|TRBJ2-7
ASSSSLSYEQY
>TRBV30|TRBJ1-1
AWSGGGTEAF
>TRBV30|TRBJ1-4
AWSVGREKLF
>TRBV30|TRBJ2-2
AWSERANTGELF
>TRBV20-1|TRBJ2-6
SARRNSRSGANVLT
>TRBV19|TRBJ1-5
ASEDSYQPQH
>TRBV11-2|TRBJ2-1
ASAPDGGSSYNEQF
>TRBV14|TRBJ2-7
ASRQLKRGPTYEQY
>TRBV2|TRBJ2-6
ASRGTSVNSGANVLT
>TRBV5-4|TRBJ2-1
ASSLGQGRF
>TRBV18|TRBJ2-1
ASSPGFSYNEQF
>TRBV5-1|TRBJ1-2
ASSSTGGESNGYT
>TRBV2|TRBJ2-5
ASDSGTQETQY
>TRBV5-8|TRBJ1-3
ASSAAGRISGNTIY
>TRBV18|TRBJ1-1
ASSPEGQGLQDTEAF
>TRBV12-3/TRBV12-4|TRBJ2-2
ASSPLLSGQNTGELF
>TRBV27|TRBJ2-3
ASIGQGTDTQY
>TRBV7-8|TRBJ1-1
ASGGVGTEAF
>TRBV3-1|TRBJ2-1
ASSQDGRESSYNEQF
>TRBV19|TRBJ1-1
ASERLQGYPNTEAF
>TRBV5-5|TRBJ1-1
ASSQQGFTEAF
>TRBV12-3/TRBV12-4|TRBJ2-5
ASSLERGLPETQY
>TRBV20-1|TRBJ2-5
SAGAQRQETQY
>TRBV27|TRBJ2-1
ASSVGVGDYEQF
>TRBV19|TRBJ2-3
ASSMNSGGAPADTQY
>TRBV10-3|TRBJ2-7
AISESAGLEQY
>TRBV5-8|TRBJ1-4
ASSWDRGVEKLF
>TRBV15|TRBJ2-1
ATSRKGSNNEQF
>TRBV5-1|TRBJ1-2
ASSLINGGYT
>TRBV3-1|TRBJ2-5
ASSQETAGGWETQY
>TRBV13|TRBJ2-7
ASSPDLGGSYEQY
>TRBV3-1|TRBJ1-1
ASSPSWGPTEAF
>TRBV29-1|TRBJ2-7
SVGVAGGSYEQY
>TRBV13|TRBJ2-5
ASSLGGTGAY
>TRBV2|TRBJ2-1
ASSEGRAGGSVQF
>TRBV20-1|TRBJ1-5
SAIHRIGNQPQH
>TRBV12-3/TRBV12-4|TRBJ1-2
ASSAQTYNYGYT
>TRBV20-1|TRBJ1-1
SASRSVNTEAF